This T cell receptor beta chain originates from a study of blood T cell repertoires in COVID-19. Sequencing used immunoSEQ multiplex PCR; TCRdb keeps in-frame clones, though not all of them. The table records hundreds of thousands of clones, 83% of them present only once. This CDR3 contains 16 residues. Germline V gene sequence: CDR1 SGHNT, CDR2 YENEEA. The V and J ends lost 5 bases and 4 bases respectively, with 17 bases between them. The receptor's source is a woman in her 30s with COVID-19, enrolled during active disease. Sequenced input: peripheral blood. The chain combines TRBV11-3 with TRBJ2-2, with D maybe TRBD1 (6 bases). The DNA for the CDR3 is TGTGCCAGCAGCCCCCCCACAGGGAAGGCCACCGGGGAGCTGTTTTTT. Translation gives CASSPPTGKATGELFF.